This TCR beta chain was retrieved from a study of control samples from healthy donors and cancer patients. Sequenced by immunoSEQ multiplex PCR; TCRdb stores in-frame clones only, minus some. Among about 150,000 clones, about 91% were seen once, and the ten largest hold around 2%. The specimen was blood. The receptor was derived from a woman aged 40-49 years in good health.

The CDR3 loop is CASSLSGSGLDTQYF. The CDR3 nucleotides are TGTGCCAGCAGCTTAAGTGGCTCGGGATTAGATACGCAGTATTTT. The V gene is TRBV7-9, the J gene TRBJ2-3, with a possible D match to TRBD2 (5 bases). V lost 2 bases and J 5 bases, leaving 14 bases between the germline ends. Germline V gene data show CDR1 as SEHNR and CDR2 as FQNEAQ (reference sequence). This CDR3 contains 15 residues.